A selection of T cell receptor beta chains follows, all from one sample in a study of T-cell memory formation after mild COVID-19. MiXCR, run by TCRdb on the 5' RACE reads, gives a single entry per CDR3 protein. The sample holds some 13,000 distinct CDR3 sequences, 9.5% to 15% seen once. Sequenced: PBMCs or a T cell subset sorted from them (not recorded which). The receptors were sampled from an adult woman who had mild COVID-19 (a few samples of this study predate the infection). Cell type and time point are not known. Both conserved end residues are part of each CDR3. A D gene is named only where the DNA matches it firmly. Rows give clone size only sometimes, using once, few, many, or a class for an expanded clone.

D gene,J gene,V gene,CDR3 length,clone size,CDR3 DNA,CDR3 protein
-,TRBJ2-7,TRBV19,14,many,TGTGCCAGTAGTGGAATTAGAGGAAGCTACGAGCAGTACTTC,CASSGIRGSYEQYF
-,TRBJ1-1,TRBV29-1,14,many,TGCAGCGTTGAAGCCCCAGGGCGTTGGACTGAAGCTTTCTTT,CSVEAPGRWTEAFF
-,TRBJ2-1,TRBV13,14,many,TGTGCCAGCAGCTCCTGGAGAACCTACAATGAGCAGTTCTTC,CASSSWRTYNEQFF
-,TRBJ2-2,TRBV9,12,many,TGTGCCAGCAGCCTGGATACCGGGGAGCTGTTTTTT,CASSLDTGELFF
-,TRBJ1-1,TRBV11-1,12,-,TGTGCCAGCAGCTCCCTCTACTTTGAAGCTTTCTTT,CASSSLYFEAFF
TRBD2,TRBJ2-1,TRBV6-6,13,many,TGTGCCAGCAAGGCGGGAGGGTACAATGAGCAGTTCTTC,CASKAGGYNEQFF
-,TRBJ2-2,TRBV18,14,many,TGTGCCAGCTCACCGGGAAAACTCACCGGGGAGCTGTTTTTT,CASSPGKLTGELFF
-,TRBJ2-5,TRBV11-2,16,once,TGTGCCAGCAGGAAACCGGGACGAGCTATCCAAGAGACCCAGTACTTC,CASRKPGRAIQETQYF
-,TRBJ1-3,TRBV4-1,14,-,TGCGCCAGCAGCCAAGCTGGACGAGGAAACACCATATATTTT,CASSQAGRGNTIYF
-,TRBJ2-2,TRBV7-3,15,many,TGTGCCAGCAGCACAACCTCAGGGACCCCCGGGGAGCTGTTTTTT,CASSTTSGTPGELFF
TRBD2,TRBJ2-3,TRBV5-5,18,many,TGTGCCAGCAGCTTTCCAACGCTAGCGGGGGGCCTCACAGATACGCAGTATTTT,CASSFPTLAGGLTDTQYF
TRBD2,TRBJ2-2,TRBV29-1,15,many,TGCAGCGTTGAATCGGGGGGAGCGAACACCGGGGAGCTGTTTTTT,CSVESGGANTGELFF
-,TRBJ2-1,TRBV6-5,14,medium-sized,TGTGCCAGCAGTTGGGGATTTTCAGTCAATGAGCAGTTCTTC,CASSWGFSVNEQFF
TRBD2,TRBJ2-3,TRBV12-3/TRBV12-4,15,once,TGTGCCAGCAGTTTGGGGACTAGCGGGGCAGATACGCAGTATTTT,CASSLGTSGADTQYF
-,TRBJ2-7,TRBV7-2,14,many,TGTGCCAGCAGCGAAGGACTGAATATGCTCGAGCAGTACTTC,CASSEGLNMLEQYF
-,TRBJ1-1,TRBV27,13,many,TGTGCCAGCAGTTTGGGTCCGCTCGCTGAAGCTTTCTTT,CASSLGPLAEAFF
-,TRBJ2-7,TRBV12-3/TRBV12-4,13,many,TGTGCCAGCAGTTTGACAAGTCGCTACGAGCAGTACTTC,CASSLTSRYEQYF
TRBD1,TRBJ1-1,TRBV27,18,many,TGTGCCAGCAGCCCCTTCGAGACAGGGGGGCAAATGAACACTGAAGCTTTCTTT,CASSPFETGGQMNTEAFF
-,TRBJ2-5,TRBV9,15,many,TGTGCCAGCAGCGTAGCCCCCTTTTCCCAAGAGACCCAGTACTTC,CASSVAPFSQETQYF
-,TRBJ1-2,TRBV5-1,14,many,TGCGCCAGCAGCCCGGGTTTGTCTTCTTATGGCTACACCTTC,CASSPGLSSYGYTF
-,TRBJ1-1,TRBV7-3,14,many,TGTGCCAGCAGCTTAACTTCAGGGAACACTGAAGCTTTCTTT,CASSLTSGNTEAFF
-,TRBJ1-6,TRBV15,17,-,TGTGCCACCAGCAGAGGTCGCCGGGGGGCTTATAATTCACCCCTCCACTTT,CATSRGRRGAYNSPLHF
-,TRBJ2-1,TRBV7-2,13,many,TGTGCCAGCAAGAAGGACTCACTCAATGAGCAGTTCTTC,CASKKDSLNEQFF
-,TRBJ1-2,TRBV6-5,14,many,TGTGCCAGCAGCCGACTGACGGCTAACTATGGCTACACCTTC,CASSRLTANYGYTF
-,TRBJ1-1,TRBV27,13,many,TGTGCCAGCAGTTTAAGGTCTGGGCCTGAAGCTTTCTTT,CASSLRSGPEAFF
-,TRBJ2-3,TRBV7-2,13,many,TGTGCCAGCCTTCCCCCCAGCACAGATACGCAGTATTTT,CASLPPSTDTQYF
-,TRBJ2-7,TRBV7-9,14,medium-sized,TGTGCCAGCAGCTTAGGCCCAGGGCGTTACGAGCAGTACTTC,CASSLGPGRYEQYF
TRBD2,TRBJ2-5,TRBV14,14,-,TGTGCCAGCAGCCGGTGGAGAGCGGGGGAGACCCAGTACTTC,CASSRWRAGETQYF
TRBD1,TRBJ1-2,TRBV4-2,14,many,TGTGCCAGCAGCCAAGGTGGACAGGTCTATGGCTACACCTTC,CASSQGGQVYGYTF
-,TRBJ2-3,TRBV29-1,14,many,TGCAGCGTTGACCCGTATAGTAGAGCAGATACGCAGTATTTT,CSVDPYSRADTQYF
TRBD2,TRBJ2-3,TRBV11-2,16,many,TGTGCCAGCAGCCCAGGGGGGCTAGCGGGGACAGATACGCAGTATTTT,CASSPGGLAGTDTQYF
TRBD1,TRBJ1-1,TRBV29-1,14,many,TGCAGCGTTGCCTGGGGGGACAGGGGAGGTGCGGCTTTCTTT,CSVAWGDRGGAAFF
-,TRBJ2-2,TRBV28,19,once,TGTGCCAGCCGCAAAACGGGCAGGGGATTTGAGTTATACACCGGGGAGCTGTTTTTT,CASRKTGRGFELYTGELFF
TRBD1,TRBJ2-3,TRBV9,17,-,TGTGCCAGCAGCGTAGATGGGACAGGCTCTAGCACAGATACGCAGTATTTT,CASSVDGTGSSTDTQYF
-,TRBJ1-1,TRBV7-9,15,many,TGTGCCAGCAGCCCCTACGTGCTTACAGGGCGGGAAGCTTTCTTT,CASSPYVLTGREAFF
-,TRBJ2-7,TRBV19,17,many,TGTGCCAGTAGTACCCACCGATCGGGAGAGCAGTCCTACGAGCAGTACTTC,CASSTHRSGEQSYEQYF
TRBD2,TRBJ2-2,TRBV11-2,15,-,TGTGCCAGCAGCCAACCGGGGGGTCCCACCGGGGAGCTGTTTTTT,CASSQPGGPTGELFF
-,TRBJ1-1,TRBV20-1,15,many,TGCAGTGCTAGAGATTCTACGGCCCCGAACACTGAAGCTTTCTTT,CSARDSTAPNTEAFF
-,TRBJ2-1,TRBV6-5,17,-,TGTGCCAGCAGTTACTCGATAGTACGTACTAGTGTTAATGAGCAGTTCTTC,CASSYSIVRTSVNEQFF
TRBD1,TRBJ2-5,TRBV13,16,many,TGTGCCAGCAGCGTCCCGACAGGGGATCACCAAGAGACCCAGTACTTC,CASSVPTGDHQETQYF
TRBD1,TRBJ2-7,TRBV18,15,many,TGTGCCAGCTCACCTGGGACAGTTAGCTCCTACGAGCAGTACTTC,CASSPGTVSSYEQYF
-,TRBJ2-7,TRBV19,16,many,TGTGCCAGTAGTATAACGGGGGAGACGTGGTCCTACGAGCAGTACTTC,CASSITGETWSYEQYF
-,TRBJ2-5,TRBV24-1,15,many,TGTGCCACCAGTGATGCAGGGGAGGGTCGGGAGACCCAGTACTTC,CATSDAGEGRETQYF
TRBD2,TRBJ2-7,TRBV7-9,17,many,TGTGCCAGCAGCTGGAGCATCGTGACTAGCGGGGCCTACGAGCAGTACTTC,CASSWSIVTSGAYEQYF
-,TRBJ1-2,TRBV20-1,14,many,TGCAGTGCCACAGAGTACGACCTCGGGCATGGCTACACCTTC,CSATEYDLGHGYTF
TRBD1,TRBJ1-5,TRBV20-1,15,many,TGCAGTGCTAGAGACTGGGGGACAGGGGATCAGCCCCAGCATTTT,CSARDWGTGDQPQHF
-,TRBJ1-4,TRBV30,12,many,TGTGCCTGGAGTGGGGGCGGGGAAAAACTGTTTTTT,CAWSGGGEKLFF
-,TRBJ1-2,TRBV7-9,15,many,TGTGCCAGCAGCCTTGGACAGACACGATATTATGGCTACACCTTC,CASSLGQTRYYGYTF
-,TRBJ2-7,TRBV21-1,10,-,TGTGCCCGCAAGCGATACGAGCAGTACTTC,CARKRYEQYF
TRBD1,TRBJ2-1,TRBV7-6,15,many,TGTGCCAGCAGCTCCTCCACGGACAGGGGGAATGAGCAGTTCTTC,CASSSSTDRGNEQFF
-,TRBJ2-3,TRBV7-2,12,-,TGTGCCAGCAGCTCAACGGGAAATACGCAGTATTTT,CASSSTGNTQYF
-,TRBJ2-7,TRBV2,14,many,TGTGCCAGCAGCGAAGGAGGGCATTTCTACGAGCAGTACTTC,CASSEGGHFYEQYF
-,TRBJ2-1,TRBV9,16,many,TGTGCCAGCAGCGTAGGGGCGGATTTGTCCTACAATGAGCAGTTCTTC,CASSVGADLSYNEQFF
-,TRBJ2-7,TRBV15,16,many,TGTGCCACCAGCAACCCACCCTCAGCGCTAGTGGACGAGCAGTACTTC,CATSNPPSALVDEQYF
TRBD2,TRBJ2-7,TRBV10-3,15,many,TGTGCCATCAGTGAGACGTCTAGCGGAGCCTACGAGCAGTACTTC,CAISETSSGAYEQYF
-,TRBJ1-3,TRBV7-8,13,-,TGTGCCAGCAGCTTAGCGGGTGGCAGGGCTCCATATTTT,CASSLAGGRAPYF
TRBD2,TRBJ2-7,TRBV6-1,15,many,TGTGCCAGCAGTGAATGGGCGGGAGGGTACTACGAGCAGTACTTC,CASSEWAGGYYEQYF
-,TRBJ2-7,TRBV6-5,14,many,TGTGCCAGCAGTTATTCAGGGGCCATTTACGAGCAGTACTTC,CASSYSGAIYEQYF
TRBD2,TRBJ2-5,TRBV4-2,17,many,TGTGCCAGCAGCCAAGATGTGGCGGGACTAGGCCGAGAGACCCAGTACTTC,CASSQDVAGLGRETQYF
-,TRBJ1-3,TRBV13,17,few,TGTGCCAGCAGCCAAGGTGGGAGGAAGAGCTCTGGAAACACCATATATTTT,CASSQGGRKSSGNTIYF